This T cell receptor beta chain came from a study of blood T cell repertoires in COVID-19. Looking at the study overall: Researchers got acute and convalescent COVID-19 samples from the United States, Italy and Spain.

The CDR3 is 15 residues long. Deletions cut 4 bases from V and 8 bases from J, with 17 bases between. Germline V gene sequence: CDR1 LNHDA, CDR2 SQIVND (reference sequence). Across under 25 US areas, participants ranged in age from about 18 to 100 years. Study processing details: Estimates of nucleated cell counts were drawn from the amplification of reference gene primers. Assay used: immunoSEQ multiplex PCR; TCRdb lists only in-frame clones, some missing. V and J calls and clone size are as listed in that table; D and trimming were resolved from the DNA. The repertoire holds roughly 200,000 clones, with roughly 87% as singletons.

The receptor comes from a woman aged 40 to 55 with acute COVID-19. V is TRBV19 and J is TRBJ1-4, with D perhaps TRBD1 (6 bases). The source material was PBMCs or T cells enriched from blood (not recorded which). CDR3 amino acids: CASSTDRPEGEKLFF. The CDR3 nucleotides read TGTGCCAGTAGTACCGACAGGCCGGAAGGAGAAAAACTGTTTTTT.